This T cell receptor beta chain was sequenced during a study of shared clonotypes between healthy human individuals. Study-wide results and caveats: With several donors compared, about 5.2% of naive CD4 clonotypes were shared. Rarefaction curves obtained for sorted subsets showed sequencing incomplete despite large depth.

Trimming cost V 2 bases and J 5 bases; bases outside gene matches: 5. Germline V gene data show CDR1 as SGHNT and CDR2 as YYREEE (reference sequence). The CDR3 runs 15 residues. This clone was found a few times. Its matching antigen is unknown. Every donor was a Caucasian adult from Nashville, Tennessee. Profiled with immunoSEQ multiplex PCR; TCRdb holds only in-frame clones, not every one. The profile shows approximately 2.3 million clones, approximately 93% of them singletons. The source of this sequence is a man aged 18-30 years in good health. Some clones in this sample may be carry-over from other donors' samples. The chain uses TRBV5-4 and TRBJ2-1; 9 bases fit TRBD2. Material: naive CD4+ T cells from PBMCs. As for subset: CD45RA+ positively selected. The CDR3 DNA sequence: TGTGCCAGCAGCTTACTGGCTAGCGGGGACAATGAGCAGTTCTTC. This encodes CASSLLASGDNEQFF.